These 4 T cell receptor beta chains originate from one sample sequenced in a study of early T cells in non-severe SARS-CoV-2 infection. TCRdb redid the calling of the 5' RACE reads with MiXCR, one entry per CDR3 protein. The sample has roughly 86,000 distinct CDR3 sequences, roughly 14% seen once. The sample was whole blood. Every receptor here comes from an adult who was a healthcare worker with PCR-confirmed SARS-CoV-2 infection or an uninfected control (not recorded which).

This clonotype showed up just a few times. The chain couples TRBV14 to TRBJ2-5, with TRBD2 identical over 11 bases. The CDR3 is 18 amino acids. Germline lookup yields CDR1 SGHDN and CDR2 FVKESK. Losses at the gene ends were 3 bases for V and 5 bases for J; bases not matched to a gene: 14. The CDR3, as DNA: TGTGCCAGCAGCCACGATCGGATAGCGGGGGGGCCCTGGGAGACCCAGTACTTC. This codes for CASSHDRIAGGPWETQYF.

This rearrangement joins TRBV29-1 to TRBJ2-5; D is undetermined. CDR3 length: 12 residues. Trimming took 7 bases from V and 4 from J, leaving 13 bases between them. Per germline, CDR1 SQVTM and CDR2 ANQGSEA. The CDR3 loop is CSASISSETQYF. In nucleotides, the CDR3 is TGCAGCGCCTCCATCTCCTCAGAGACCCAGTACTTC.

This clonotype came up a few times. The gene calls are TRBV14 and TRBJ2-5; unclear D gene. Germline V gives CDR1 SGHDN, CDR2 FVKESK. CDR3 length: 16 residues. Trimming took off 4 bases at V and 2 bases at J, with 17 bases between the two ends. CDR3 coding DNA: TGTGCCAGCAGCCGAGCGTGGAGAGGCCATCAAGAGACCCAGTACTTC. Protein sequence: CASSRAWRGHQETQYF.

The gene calls are TRBV6-2 or TRBV6-3 and TRBJ2-1; 10 positions match TRBD1. The CDR3 consists of 16 residues. Trimming removed 8 bases from V and 7 bases from J; junction bases left unmatched: 14. Germline V CDR1 and CDR2: MNHEY, SVGEGT. The chain's CDR3 is CASGHTGTGVNNEQFF. The CDR3 DNA is TGTGCCAGCGGGCATACCGGGACAGGGGTCAATAATGAGCAGTTCTTC.